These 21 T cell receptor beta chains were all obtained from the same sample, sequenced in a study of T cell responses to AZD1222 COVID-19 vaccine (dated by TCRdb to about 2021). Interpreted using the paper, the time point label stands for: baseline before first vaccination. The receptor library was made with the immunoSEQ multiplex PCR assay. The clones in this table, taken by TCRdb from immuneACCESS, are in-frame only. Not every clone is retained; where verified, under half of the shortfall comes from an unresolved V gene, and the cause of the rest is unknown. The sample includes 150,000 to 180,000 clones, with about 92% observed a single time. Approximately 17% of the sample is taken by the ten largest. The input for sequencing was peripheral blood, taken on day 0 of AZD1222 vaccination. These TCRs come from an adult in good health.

The CDR3: CASSQGTSRGLGGPGHNEQFF. The CDR3, as DNA: TGTGCCAGCAGCCAAGGGACTAGCCGGGGCCTAGGGGGCCCGGGGCACAATGAGCAGTTCTTC. The gene calls are TRBV4-2 and TRBJ2-1; the D gene is possibly TRBD2 (8 bases). This CDR3 is built from 21 residues. Trimming shortened V by 1 base and J by 5 bases, and 30 bases separated the two germline ends. In germline, CDR1 is LGHNA, CDR2 YNFKEQ.

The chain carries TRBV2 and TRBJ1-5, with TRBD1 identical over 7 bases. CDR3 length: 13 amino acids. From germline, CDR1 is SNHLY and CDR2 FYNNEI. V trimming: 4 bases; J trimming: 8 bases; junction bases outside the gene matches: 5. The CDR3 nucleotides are TGTGCCAGCAGTGGACAGGGCGGAGAGCCCCAGCATTTT. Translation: CASSGQGGEPQHF.

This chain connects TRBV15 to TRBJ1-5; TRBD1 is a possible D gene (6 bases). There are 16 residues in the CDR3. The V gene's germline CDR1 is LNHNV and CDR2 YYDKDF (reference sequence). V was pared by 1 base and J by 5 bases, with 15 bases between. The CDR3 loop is CATSRVLDSRYQPQHF. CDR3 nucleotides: TGTGCCACCAGCAGAGTTTTGGACAGCCGATATCAGCCCCAGCATTTT.

The CDR3 loop reads CASSPRRSQETQYF. DNA for the CDR3: TGTGCCAGCTCACCAAGGAGGAGCCAAGAGACCCAGTACTTC. V usage is TRBV18 and J usage is TRBJ2-5, with a weak D call TRBD2 (5 bases). This CDR3 spans 14 amino acids. Germline assignment: CDR1 KGHSH and CDR2 LQKENI. The V and J ends lost 2 bases and 1 base respectively, with 8 bases between them.

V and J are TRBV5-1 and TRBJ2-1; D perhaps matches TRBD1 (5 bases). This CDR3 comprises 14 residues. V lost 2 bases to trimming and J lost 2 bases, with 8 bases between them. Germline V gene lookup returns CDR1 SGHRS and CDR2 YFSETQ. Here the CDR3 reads CASSLRGTYNEQFF. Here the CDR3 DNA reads TGCGCCAGCAGCTTAAGGGGCACCTACAATGAGCAGTTCTTC.

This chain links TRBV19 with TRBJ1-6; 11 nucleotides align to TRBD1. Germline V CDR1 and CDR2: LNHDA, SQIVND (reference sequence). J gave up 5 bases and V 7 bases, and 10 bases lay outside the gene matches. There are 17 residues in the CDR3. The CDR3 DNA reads TGTGCCAGTACCGCCGCCGGACAGGGGGCAAATAATTCACCCCTCCACTTT. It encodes CASTAAGQGANNSPLHF.

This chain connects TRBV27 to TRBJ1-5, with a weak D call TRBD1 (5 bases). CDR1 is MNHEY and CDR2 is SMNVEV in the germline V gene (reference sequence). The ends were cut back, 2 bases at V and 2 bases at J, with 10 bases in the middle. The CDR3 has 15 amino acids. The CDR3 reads CASSLGGRGNQPQHF. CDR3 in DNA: TGTGCCAGCAGTTTAGGGGGACGGGGCAATCAGCCCCAGCATTTT.

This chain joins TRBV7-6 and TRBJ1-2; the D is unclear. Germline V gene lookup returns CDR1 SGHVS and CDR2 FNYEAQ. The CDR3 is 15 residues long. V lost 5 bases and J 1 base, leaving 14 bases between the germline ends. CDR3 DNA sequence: TGTGCCAGCAGCCCAGAACTCGACGGTAACTATGGCTACACCTTC. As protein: CASSPELDGNYGYTF.

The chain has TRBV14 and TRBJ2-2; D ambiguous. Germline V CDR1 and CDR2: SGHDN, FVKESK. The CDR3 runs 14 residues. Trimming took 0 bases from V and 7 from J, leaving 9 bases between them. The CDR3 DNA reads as TGTGCCAGCAGCCAAGATCCTCGCGGCGGGGAGCTGTTTTTT. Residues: CASSQDPRGGELFF.

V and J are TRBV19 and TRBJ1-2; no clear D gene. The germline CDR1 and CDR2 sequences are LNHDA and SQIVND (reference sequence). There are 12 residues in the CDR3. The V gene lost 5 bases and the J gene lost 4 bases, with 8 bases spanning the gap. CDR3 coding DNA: TGTGCCAGTAGTCCGAGCCTCTATGGCTACACCTTC. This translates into CASSPSLYGYTF.

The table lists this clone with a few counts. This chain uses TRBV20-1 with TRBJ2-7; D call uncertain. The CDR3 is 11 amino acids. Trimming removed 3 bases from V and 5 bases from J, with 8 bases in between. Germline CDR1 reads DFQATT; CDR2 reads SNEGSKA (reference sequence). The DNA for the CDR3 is TGCAGTGCTAGTGAGAGCCACGAGCAGTACTTC. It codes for CSASESHEQYF.

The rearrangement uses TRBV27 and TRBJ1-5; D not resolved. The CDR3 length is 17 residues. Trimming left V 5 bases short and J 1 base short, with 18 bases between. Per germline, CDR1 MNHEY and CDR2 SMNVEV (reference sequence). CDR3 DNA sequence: TGTGCCAGCAGTCCAACGAGGGCCGACCCGAGCAATCAGCCCCAGCATTTT. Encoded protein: CASSPTRADPSNQPQHF.

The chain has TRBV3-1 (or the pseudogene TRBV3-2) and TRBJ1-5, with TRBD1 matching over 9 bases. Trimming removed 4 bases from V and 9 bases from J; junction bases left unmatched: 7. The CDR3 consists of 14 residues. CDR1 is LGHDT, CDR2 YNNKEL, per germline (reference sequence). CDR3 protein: CASSPGTGIPPQHF. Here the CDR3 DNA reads TGTGCCAGCAGCCCCGGGACAGGGATTCCGCCCCAGCATTTT.

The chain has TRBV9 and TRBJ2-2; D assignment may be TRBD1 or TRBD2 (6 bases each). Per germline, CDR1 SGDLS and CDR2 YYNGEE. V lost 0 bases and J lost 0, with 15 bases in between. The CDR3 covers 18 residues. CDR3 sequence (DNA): TGTGCCAGCAGCGTAGTGGAGGGGGAGGACCCGAACACCGGGGAGCTGTTTTTT. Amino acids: CASSVVEGEDPNTGELFF.

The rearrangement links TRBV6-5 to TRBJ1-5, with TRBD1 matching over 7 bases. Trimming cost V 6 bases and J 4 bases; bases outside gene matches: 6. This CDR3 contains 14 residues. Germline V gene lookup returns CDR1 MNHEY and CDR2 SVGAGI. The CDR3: CASSSGGVNQPQHF. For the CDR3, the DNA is TGTGCCAGCAGCTCAGGGGGAGTTAATCAGCCCCAGCATTTT.

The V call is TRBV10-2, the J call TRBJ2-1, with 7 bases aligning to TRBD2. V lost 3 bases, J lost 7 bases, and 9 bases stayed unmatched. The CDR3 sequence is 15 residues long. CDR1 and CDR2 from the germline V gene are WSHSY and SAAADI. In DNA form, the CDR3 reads TGCGCCAGCAGTGAAAAAGCGGGATTTAAGAATGAGCAGTTCTTC. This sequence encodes CASSEKAGFKNEQFF.

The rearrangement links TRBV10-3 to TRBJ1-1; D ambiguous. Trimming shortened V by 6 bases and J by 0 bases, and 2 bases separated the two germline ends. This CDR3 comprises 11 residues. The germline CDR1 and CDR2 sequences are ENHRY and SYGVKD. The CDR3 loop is CAISMNTEAFF. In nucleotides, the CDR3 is TGTGCCATCAGCATGAACACTGAAGCTTTCTTT.

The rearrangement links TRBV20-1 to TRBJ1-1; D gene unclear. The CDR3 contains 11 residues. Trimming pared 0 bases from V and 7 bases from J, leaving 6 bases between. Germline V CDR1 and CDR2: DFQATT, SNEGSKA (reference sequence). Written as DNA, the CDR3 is TGCAGTGCTAGAGATTGGCTTGAAGCTTTCTTT. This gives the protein CSARDWLEAFF.

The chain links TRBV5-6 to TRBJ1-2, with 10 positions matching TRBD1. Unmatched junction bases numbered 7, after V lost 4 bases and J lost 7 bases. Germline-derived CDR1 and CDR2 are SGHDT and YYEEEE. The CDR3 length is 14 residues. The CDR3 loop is CASSIGQGGIGYTF. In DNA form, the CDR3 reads TGTGCCAGCAGCATTGGACAGGGGGGGATTGGCTACACCTTC.

The CDR3, as DNA: TGTGCCAGCAGCCGACAGCTAGGCCAAGCTAACTATGGCTACACCTTC. It yields the protein CASSRQLGQANYGYTF. The V call is TRBV7-9, the J call TRBJ1-2; tentative D call: TRBD1 (5 bases). Trimming pared 5 bases from V and 0 bases from J, leaving 16 bases between. In germline, CDR1 is SEHNR, CDR2 FQNEAQ (reference sequence). The CDR3 runs 16 residues.

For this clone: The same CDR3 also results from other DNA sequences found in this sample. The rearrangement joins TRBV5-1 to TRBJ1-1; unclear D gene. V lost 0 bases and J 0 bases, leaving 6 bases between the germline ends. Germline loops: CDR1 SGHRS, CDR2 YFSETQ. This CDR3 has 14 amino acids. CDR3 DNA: TGCGCCAGCAGCTTGGACAGAATGAACACTGAAGCTTTCTTT. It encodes CASSLDRMNTEAFF.